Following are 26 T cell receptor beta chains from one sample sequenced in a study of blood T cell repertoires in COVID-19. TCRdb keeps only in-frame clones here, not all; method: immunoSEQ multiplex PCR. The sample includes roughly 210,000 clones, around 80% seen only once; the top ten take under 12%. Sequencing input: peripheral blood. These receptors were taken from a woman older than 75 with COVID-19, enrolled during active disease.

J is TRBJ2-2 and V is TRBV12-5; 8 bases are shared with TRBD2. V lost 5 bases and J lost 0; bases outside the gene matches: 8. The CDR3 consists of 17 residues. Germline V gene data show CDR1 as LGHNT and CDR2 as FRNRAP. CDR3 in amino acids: CASGAYVAGTNTGELFF. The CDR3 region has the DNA TGTGCTAGTGGTGCCTATGTAGCGGGAACGAACACCGGGGAGCTGTTTTTT.

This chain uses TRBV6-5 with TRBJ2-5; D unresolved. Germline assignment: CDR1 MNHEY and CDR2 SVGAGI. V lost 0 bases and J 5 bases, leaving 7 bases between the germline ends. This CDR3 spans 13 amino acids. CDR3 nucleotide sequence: TGTGCCAGCAGTTACTCGTTCAGGGAGACCCAGTACTTC. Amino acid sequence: CASSYSFRETQYF.

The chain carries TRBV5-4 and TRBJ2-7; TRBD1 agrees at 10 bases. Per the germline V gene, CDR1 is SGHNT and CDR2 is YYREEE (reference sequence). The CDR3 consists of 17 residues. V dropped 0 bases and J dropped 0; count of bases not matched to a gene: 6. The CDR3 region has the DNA TGTGCCAGCAGCTTGGGGGGACAGGGGATCAACTCCTACGAGCAGTACTTC. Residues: CASSLGGQGINSYEQYF.

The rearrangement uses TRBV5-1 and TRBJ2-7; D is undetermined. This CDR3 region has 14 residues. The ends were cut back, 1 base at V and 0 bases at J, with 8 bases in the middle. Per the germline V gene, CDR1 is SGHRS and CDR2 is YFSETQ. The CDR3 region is CASSLTFSSYEQYF. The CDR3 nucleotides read TGCGCCAGCAGCTTGACGTTTAGCTCCTACGAGCAGTACTTC.

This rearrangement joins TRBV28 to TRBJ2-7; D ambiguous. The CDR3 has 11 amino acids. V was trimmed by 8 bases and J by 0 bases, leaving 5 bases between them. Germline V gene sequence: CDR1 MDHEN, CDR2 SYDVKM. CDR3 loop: CASRSSYEQYF. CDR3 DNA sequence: TGTGCCAGCCGTAGCTCCTACGAGCAGTACTTC.

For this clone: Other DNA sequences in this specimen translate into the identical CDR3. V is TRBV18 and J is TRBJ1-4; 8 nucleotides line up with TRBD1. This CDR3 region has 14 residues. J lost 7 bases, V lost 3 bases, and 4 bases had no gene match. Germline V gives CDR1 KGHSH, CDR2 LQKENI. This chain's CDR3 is CASSPQGAGEKLFF. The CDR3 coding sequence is TGTGCCAGCTCACCCCAGGGGGCCGGTGAAAAACTGTTTTTT.

Here the CDR3 reads CASSQAKGSGVYGYTF. CDR3 sequence (DNA): TGTGCCAGCAGCCAAGCTAAGGGGTCAGGGGTCTATGGCTACACCTTC. This chain connects TRBV4-2 to TRBJ1-2, with D possibly matching TRBD1 (6 bases). Looked up from germline, CDR1 is LGHNA and CDR2 is YNFKEQ. V gave up 1 base and J gave up 4 bases, with 16 bases separating them. The CDR3 sequence is 16 residues long.

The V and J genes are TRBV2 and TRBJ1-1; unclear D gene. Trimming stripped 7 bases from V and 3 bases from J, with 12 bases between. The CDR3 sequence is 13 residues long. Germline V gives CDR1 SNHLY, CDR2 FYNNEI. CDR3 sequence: CASIPRRDTEAFF. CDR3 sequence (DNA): TGTGCCAGCATTCCCAGGCGGGACACTGAAGCTTTCTTT. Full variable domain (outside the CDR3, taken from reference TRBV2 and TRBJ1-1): EPEVTQTPSHQVTQMGQEVILRCVPISNHLYFYWYRQILGQKVEFLVSFYNNEISEKSEIFDDQFSVERPDGSNFTLKIRSTKLEDSAMYFCASIPRRDTEAFFGQGTRLTVV.

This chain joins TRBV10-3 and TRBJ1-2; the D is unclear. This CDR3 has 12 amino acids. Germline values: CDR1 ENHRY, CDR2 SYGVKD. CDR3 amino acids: CAGGTFNYGYTF. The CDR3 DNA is TGTGCGGGAGGTACTTTTAACTATGGCTACACCTTC.

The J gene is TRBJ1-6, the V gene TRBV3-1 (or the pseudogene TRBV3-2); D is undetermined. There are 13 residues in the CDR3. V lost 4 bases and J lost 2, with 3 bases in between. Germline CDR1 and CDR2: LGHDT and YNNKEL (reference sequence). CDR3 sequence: CASSPTYNSPLHF. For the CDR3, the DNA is TGTGCCAGCAGCCCAACCTATAATTCACCCCTCCACTTT.

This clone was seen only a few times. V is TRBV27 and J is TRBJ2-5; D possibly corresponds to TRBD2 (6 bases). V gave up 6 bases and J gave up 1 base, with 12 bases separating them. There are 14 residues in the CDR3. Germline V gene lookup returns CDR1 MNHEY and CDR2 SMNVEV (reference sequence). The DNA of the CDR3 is TGTGCCAGCAGCCGCCGGGGGTCCCAAGAGACCCAGTACTTC. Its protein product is CASSRRGSQETQYF.

The CDR3 coding sequence is TGTGCCAGCTCACCACCCTTAGGAGGAAGAGTCACCGGGGAGCTGTTTTTT. Amino acid sequence: CASSPPLGGRVTGELFF. The gene calls are TRBV18 and TRBJ2-2, with D perhaps TRBD2 (5 bases). This CDR3 contains 17 residues. The ends were cut back, 0 bases at V and 4 bases at J, with 15 bases in the middle. CDR1 is KGHSH, CDR2 LQKENI, per germline.

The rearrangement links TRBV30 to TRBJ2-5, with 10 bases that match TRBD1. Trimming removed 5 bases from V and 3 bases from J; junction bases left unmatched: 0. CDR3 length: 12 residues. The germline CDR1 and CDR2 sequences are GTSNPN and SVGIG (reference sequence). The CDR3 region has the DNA TGTGCCTGGGGACAGGGGGAAGAGACCCAGTACTTC. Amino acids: CAWGQGEETQYF.

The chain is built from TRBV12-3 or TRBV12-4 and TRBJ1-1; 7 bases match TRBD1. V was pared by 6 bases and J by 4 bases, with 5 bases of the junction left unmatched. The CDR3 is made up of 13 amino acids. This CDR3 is CASRGQAGTEAFF. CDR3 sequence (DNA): TGTGCCAGCAGAGGACAGGCGGGCACTGAAGCTTTCTTT.

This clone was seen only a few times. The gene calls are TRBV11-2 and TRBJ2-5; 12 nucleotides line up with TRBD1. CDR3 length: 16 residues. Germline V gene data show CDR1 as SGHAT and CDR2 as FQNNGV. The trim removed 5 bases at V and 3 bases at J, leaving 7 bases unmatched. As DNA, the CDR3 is TGTGCCAGCAGCCGGCGGGACAGGGGGCGCGAAGAGACCCAGTACTTC. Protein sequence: CASSRRDRGREETQYF.

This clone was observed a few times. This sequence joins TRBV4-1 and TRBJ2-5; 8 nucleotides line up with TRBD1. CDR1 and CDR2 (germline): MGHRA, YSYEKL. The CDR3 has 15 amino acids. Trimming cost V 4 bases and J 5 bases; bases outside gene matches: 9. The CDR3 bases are TGCGCCAGCAGCCCCCAACCAGGGGGCGTTGAGACCCAGTACTTC. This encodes CASSPQPGGVETQYF.

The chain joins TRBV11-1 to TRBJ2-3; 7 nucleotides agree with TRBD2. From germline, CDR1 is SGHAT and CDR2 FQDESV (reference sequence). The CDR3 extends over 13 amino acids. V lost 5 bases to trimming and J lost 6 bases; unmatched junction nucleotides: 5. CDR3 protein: CASSPWGGDTQYF. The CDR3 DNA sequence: TGTGCCAGCAGCCCTTGGGGAGGGGATACGCAGTATTTT.

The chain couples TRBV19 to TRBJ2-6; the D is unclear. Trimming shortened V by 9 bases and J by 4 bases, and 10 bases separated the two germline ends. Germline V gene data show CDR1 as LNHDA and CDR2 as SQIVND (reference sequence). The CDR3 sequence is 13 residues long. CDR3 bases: TGTGCCAGCTCCCCTATCGGGGCCAACGTCCTGACTTTC. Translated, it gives CASSPIGANVLTF.

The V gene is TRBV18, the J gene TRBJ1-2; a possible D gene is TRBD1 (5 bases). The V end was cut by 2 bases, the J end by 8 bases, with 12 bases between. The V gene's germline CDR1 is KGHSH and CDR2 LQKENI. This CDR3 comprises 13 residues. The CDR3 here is CASSPGVTGGYTF. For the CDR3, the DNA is TGTGCCAGCTCACCAGGGGTAACAGGAGGCTACACCTTC.

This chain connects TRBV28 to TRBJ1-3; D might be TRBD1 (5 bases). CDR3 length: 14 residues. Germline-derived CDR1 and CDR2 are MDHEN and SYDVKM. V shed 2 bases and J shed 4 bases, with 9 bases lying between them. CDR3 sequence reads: CASSLITGGNTIYF. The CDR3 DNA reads TGTGCCAGCAGTTTAATAACAGGCGGAAACACCATATATTTT.

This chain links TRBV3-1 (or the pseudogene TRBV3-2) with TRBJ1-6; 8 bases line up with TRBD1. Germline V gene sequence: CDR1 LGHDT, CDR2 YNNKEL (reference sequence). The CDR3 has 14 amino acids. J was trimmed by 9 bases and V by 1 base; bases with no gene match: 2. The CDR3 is CASSQGTGLSPLHF. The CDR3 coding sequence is TGTGCCAGCAGCCAAGGGACAGGGCTTTCACCCCTCCACTTT.

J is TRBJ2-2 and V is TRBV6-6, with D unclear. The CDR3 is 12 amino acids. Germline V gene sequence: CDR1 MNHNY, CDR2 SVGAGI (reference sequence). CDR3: CATNSNTGELFF. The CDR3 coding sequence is TGTGCTACTAACTCAAACACCGGGGAGCTGTTTTTT.

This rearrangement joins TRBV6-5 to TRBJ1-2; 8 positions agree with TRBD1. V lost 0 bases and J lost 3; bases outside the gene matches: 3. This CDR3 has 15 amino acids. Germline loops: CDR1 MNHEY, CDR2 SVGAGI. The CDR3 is CASSYSLTGDYGYTF. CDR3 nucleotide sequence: TGTGCCAGCAGTTACTCCTTGACAGGGGACTATGGCTACACCTTC.

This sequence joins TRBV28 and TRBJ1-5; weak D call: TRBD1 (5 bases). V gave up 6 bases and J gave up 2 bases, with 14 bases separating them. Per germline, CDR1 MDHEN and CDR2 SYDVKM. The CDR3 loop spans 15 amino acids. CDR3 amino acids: CASRRPGGGNQPQHF. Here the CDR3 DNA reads TGTGCCAGCAGACGACCGGGGGGAGGCAATCAGCCCCAGCATTTT.

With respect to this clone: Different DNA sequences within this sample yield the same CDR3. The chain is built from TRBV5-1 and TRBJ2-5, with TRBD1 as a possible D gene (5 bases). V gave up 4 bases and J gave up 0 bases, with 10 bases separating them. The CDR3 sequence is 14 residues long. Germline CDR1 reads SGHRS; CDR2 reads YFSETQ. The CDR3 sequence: CASSPQGYQETQYF. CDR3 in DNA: TGCGCCAGCAGCCCCCAGGGCTACCAAGAGACCCAGTACTTC.

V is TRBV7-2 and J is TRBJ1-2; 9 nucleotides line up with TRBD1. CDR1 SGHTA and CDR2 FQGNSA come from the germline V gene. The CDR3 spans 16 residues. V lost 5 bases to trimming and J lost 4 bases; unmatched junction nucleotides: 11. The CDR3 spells CASSLQTGGVGYGYTF. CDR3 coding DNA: TGTGCCAGCAGCCTACAAACAGGGGGCGTCGGCTATGGCTACACCTTC.